The clone carrying this T cell receptor (beta chain) has only a few counts. This entry comes from a study of blood T cell repertoires in COVID-19. Study context: The United States, Italy and Spain supplied acute and convalescent COVID-19 samples. Sample material is recorded as cDNA or gDNA derived from T cells, B-cell-depleted T cells, or PBMCs.

Per the authors' pipeline: Nucleated cell counts were estimated from reference gene primer amplification. Clones were sequenced by immunoSEQ multiplex PCR, and TCRdb holds only the in-frame ones, with some missing. Clonal size and the V and J genes are those of that table, whereas D and trimming came from the DNA. The repertoire holds 250,000 or so clones, with 86% as singletons. Germline V gives CDR1 SGDLS, CDR2 YYNGEE. The trim removed 3 bases at V and 2 bases at J, leaving 3 bases unmatched. The CDR3 spans 15 residues. Sample: peripheral blood. The V and J genes are TRBV9 and TRBJ2-7; 12 nucleotides agree with TRBD1. The TCR sequence derives from a man under 40 with active or convalescent COVID-19. CDR3: CASSEGTGGAYEQYF. CDR3 sequence (DNA): TGTGCCAGCAGCGAGGGGACAGGGGGCGCCTACGAGCAGTACTTC.